This entry concerns a single T cell receptor beta chain. Here the CDR3 omits its conserved ending phenylalanine or tryptophan, so a read error is the likely source. Because the CDR3's place on the DNA is in doubt, the DNA is left out and the CDR3 is given as listed by TCRdb. The data stem from a study of tumor and adjacent non-tumor tissue in lung cancer. Study-level background: Patients comprised 12 adenocarcinoma, a couple of squamous cell carcinoma and 1 small cell lung cancer.

No cell sorting was done before RNA was extracted from the tissue. Between August and November 2014, newly diagnosed, chemotherapy-naive lung cancer patients underwent thoracic surgery in China. The library came from three nested PCR rounds adapted from ARM-PCR protocols. TCRdb analysed the multiplex PCR reads with MiXCR anew, one entry per CDR3 protein. The data contain around 99,000 distinct CDR3 sequences, around 75% of them singletons. The sequence came from a woman aged 60-70 years with non-small cell lung cancer. Sample: lung tumor tissue.

The CDR3 protein is CSSSYGTSGSYEWYL. This sequence joins TRBV11-2 and TRBJ2-7; the table's D call, TRBD2, has no DNA check behind it. Germline V gene data show CDR1 as SGHAT and CDR2 as FQNNGV. Including both end residues, the CDR3 is 15 amino acids long.